The 32 T cell receptor beta chains given below trace back to one sample, sequenced in a study of shared clonotypes between healthy human individuals. The assay was immunoSEQ multiplex PCR, and TCRdb's table has in-frame clones only and misses some. The data show some 2,400,000 clones, almost 96% seen once. What was sequenced was naive CD4+ T cells sorted from blood. Subset meaning: CD45RA+ positively selected. All receptors come from a man younger than 35 in good health.

V is TRBV30 and J is TRBJ2-5, with a tentative D call TRBD2 (6 bases). The CDR3 is made up of 15 amino acids. V shed 0 bases and J shed 4 bases, with 15 bases lying between them. Germline CDR1 and CDR2: GTSNPN and SVGIG (reference sequence). Written as DNA, the CDR3 is TGTGCCTGGAGTGTAGCGGGTGGGTTCGGAGAGACCCAGTACTTC. Its protein product is CAWSVAGGFGETQYF. Full variable domain (outside the CDR3, taken from reference TRBV30 and TRBJ2-5): SQTIHQWPATLVQPVGSPLSLECTVEGTSNPNLYWYRQAAGRGLQLLFYSVGIGQISSEVPQNLSASRPQDRQFILSSKKLLLSDSGFYLCAWSVAGGFGETQYFGPGTRLLVL.

This sequence joins TRBV25-1 and TRBJ2-7; D gene ambiguous. The CDR3 is made up of 15 amino acids. Trimming shortened V by 3 bases and J by 5 bases, and 17 bases separated the two germline ends. CDR1 and CDR2 from the germline V gene are MGHDK and SYGVNS. CDR3 sequence reads: CASSETSNQANEQYF. CDR3 DNA sequence: TGTGCCAGCAGTGAGACCTCGAATCAGGCGAACGAGCAGTACTTC.

The chain is built from TRBV6-1 and TRBJ2-3; 9 bases align to TRBD2. Germline V gene lookup returns CDR1 MNHNS and CDR2 SASEGT. Unmatched junction bases numbered 6, after V lost 3 bases and J lost 2 bases. The CDR3 totals 16 residues. The CDR3 region is CASSEGSGGYTDTQYF. The CDR3 DNA sequence: TGTGCCAGCAGTGAGGGTAGCGGGGGATACACAGATACGCAGTATTTT.

The chain has TRBV30 and TRBJ2-5; the match to TRBD2 covers 9 bases. This CDR3 has 13 residues. CDR1 GTSNPN and CDR2 SVGIG come from the germline V gene (reference sequence). The J segment lost 7 bases and the V segment lost 1 base, leaving 4 bases of the junction unmatched. The CDR3 nucleotides are TGTGCCTGGAGTGATACTAGCGGGTGGACCCAGTACTTC. It specifies CAWSDTSGWTQYF. The variable domain in full, with the rest retrieved from reference TRBV30 and TRBJ2-5, is SQTIHQWPATLVQPVGSPLSLECTVEGTSNPNLYWYRQAAGRGLQLLFYSVGIGQISSEVPQNLSASRPQDRQFILSSKKLLLSDSGFYLCAWSDTSGWTQYFGPGTRLLVL.

This clone was detected only once. In the same sample, other DNA sequences code for this CDR3. The rearrangement joins TRBV18 to TRBJ2-7; maybe TRBD1 (6 bases). V lost 1 base, J lost 3 bases, and 10 bases lay in between. Looked up from germline, CDR1 is KGHSH and CDR2 is LQKENI. The CDR3 loop spans 14 amino acids. CDR3 nucleotide sequence: TGTGCCAGCTCACCACGCCAGGGGAACTACGAGCAGTACTTC. It specifies CASSPRQGNYEQYF.

The rearrangement joins TRBV30 to TRBJ2-1; either TRBD1 or TRBD2 may supply D (5 bases each). CDR3 length equals 11 residues. V shed 2 bases and J shed 10 bases, with 9 bases lying between them. Germline-derived CDR1 and CDR2 are GTSNPN and SVGIG (reference sequence). The CDR3: CAWSNRGEQFF. Written as DNA, the CDR3 is TGTGCCTGGAGTAATCGGGGCGAGCAGTTCTTC.

This chain joins TRBV6-6 and TRBJ1-5; D perhaps matches TRBD1 (5 bases). V gave up 0 bases and J gave up 1 base, with 10 bases separating them. This CDR3 comprises 16 residues. The V gene's germline CDR1 is MNHNY and CDR2 SVGAGI (reference sequence). The chain's CDR3 is CASSYSSGSSNQPQHF. The CDR3 bases are TGTGCCAGCAGTTACTCCTCAGGGAGCAGCAATCAGCCCCAGCATTTT.

The chain links TRBV6-5 to TRBJ2-7; D uncertain. The length of the CDR3 is 13 residues. V was cut by 2 bases and J by 2 bases, with 7 bases left in between. Germline CDR1 and CDR2: MNHEY and SVGAGI. The CDR3 DNA reads as TGTGCCAGCAGTTACCTCCGGACCTACGAGCAGTACTTC. This sequence encodes CASSYLRTYEQYF.

The CDR3 DNA reads TGTGCCAGCAGCCGAATGGGGGGAAAACTGTTTTTT. Encoded protein: CASSRMGGKLFF. V and J are TRBV9 and TRBJ1-4, with a weak D call TRBD1 (5 bases). V gave up 4 bases and J gave up 10 bases, with 11 bases separating them. Germline CDR1 SGDLS, CDR2 YYNGEE. The CDR3 contains 12 residues. Filled out from reference TRBV9 and TRBJ1-4, the complete variable domain reads DSGVTQTPKHLITATGQRVTLRCSPRSGDLSVYWYQQSLDQGLQFLIQYYNGEERAKGNILERFSAQQFPDLHSELNLSSLELGDSALYFCASSRMGGKLFFGSGTQLSVL.

The chain recombines TRBV25-1 with TRBJ2-5; a possible D gene is TRBD2 (6 bases). Per the germline V gene, CDR1 is MGHDK and CDR2 is SYGVNS. This CDR3 is built from 12 residues. The V gene lost 10 bases and the J gene lost 11 bases, with 20 bases spanning the gap. The CDR3 loop is CATHSGGKEQYF. Written as DNA, the CDR3 is TGTGCCACCCACTCCGGCGGGAAGGAGCAGTACTTC.

The gene calls are TRBV7-9 and TRBJ2-5, with a possible D match to TRBD2 (5 bases). Trimming shortened V by 7 bases and J by 4 bases, and 13 bases separated the two germline ends. Germline V gene sequence: CDR1 SEHNR, CDR2 FQNEAQ (reference sequence). The CDR3 is made up of 13 amino acids. The CDR3 DNA sequence: TGTGCCAGCAATGGAGGACTCAGAGAGACCCAGTACTTC. Its translation: CASNGGLRETQYF. Supplemented by reference TRBV7-9 and TRBJ2-5, the full variable domain reads DTGVSQNPRHKITKRGQNVTFRCDPISEHNRLYWYRQTLGQGPEFLTYFQNEAQLEKSRLLSDRFSAERPKGSFSTLEIQRTEQGDSAMYLCASNGGLRETQYFGPGTRLLVL.

This chain connects TRBV11-2 to TRBJ2-3; D perhaps matches TRBD2 (6 bases). The CDR3 contains 18 residues. Trimming shortened V by 1 base and J by 2 bases, and 19 bases separated the two germline ends. In germline, CDR1 is SGHAT, CDR2 FQNNGV. CDR3 in DNA: TGTGCCAGCAGCTTAGGGGCGAGTGGGGAGGACATCACAGATACGCAGTATTTT. Its protein is CASSLGASGEDITDTQYF.

This clone was counted once. V gene TRBV10-3 combines with J gene TRBJ2-5; a possible D gene is TRBD2 (5 bases). V was pared by 4 bases and J by 4 bases, with 10 bases between. The V gene's germline CDR1 is ENHRY and CDR2 SYGVKD. This CDR3 is 13 amino acids long. The CDR3 bases are TGTGCCATCAGTGTCACAGAGGGAGAGACCCAGTACTTC. Amino acid sequence: CAISVTEGETQYF.

This clone was seen only once. The same CDR3 arises from other DNA sequences in this sample as well. The chain employs TRBV7-9 and TRBJ2-3; D remains ambiguous. Germline V lookup: CDR1 SEHNR, CDR2 FQNEAQ (reference sequence). The length of the CDR3 is 12 residues. Trimming stripped 1 base from V and 6 bases from J, with 5 bases between. CDR3: CASSLVPDTQYF. The CDR3 DNA sequence: TGTGCCAGCAGCTTAGTCCCCGATACGCAGTATTTT. The full variable domain, with the rest looked up from reference TRBV7-9 and TRBJ2-3, is DTGVSQNPRHKITKRGQNVTFRCDPISEHNRLYWYRQTLGQGPEFLTYFQNEAQLEKSRLLSDRFSAERPKGSFSTLEIQRTEQGDSAMYLCASSLVPDTQYFGPGTRLTVL.

The chain carries TRBV6-6 and TRBJ2-3, with TRBD2 as a possible D gene (5 bases). Germline V CDR1 and CDR2: MNHNY, SVGAGI (reference sequence). V lost 4 bases and J lost 0, with 8 bases in between. This CDR3 is 14 amino acids long. The CDR3 sequence is CASSSRRSTDTQYF. CDR3 DNA: TGTGCCAGCAGTTCACGGAGGAGCACAGATACGCAGTATTTT.

J is TRBJ2-1 and V is TRBV6-1, with TRBD2 identical over 8 bases. This CDR3 region has 14 residues. In germline, CDR1 is MNHNS, CDR2 SASEGT. V shed 4 bases, J shed 4 bases, and the junction held 3 bases outside the gene matches. CDR3 DNA: TGTGCCAGCAGTGGGCTAGCGGGTTACAATGAGCAGTTCTTC. Translating it yields CASSGLAGYNEQFF.

Concerning this clone itself: Other DNA sequences in this specimen translate into the identical CDR3. This chain connects TRBV6-5 to TRBJ1-2; 7 bases line up with TRBD1. After removal of 6 bases from V and 5 bases from J, the junction contained 9 bases not matched to a gene. Germline CDR1 is MNHEY and CDR2 is SVGAGI. This CDR3 region has 14 residues. The DNA for the CDR3 is TGTGCCAGCAGCCCCCGGGACAGAGTTTATGGCTACACCTTC. Amino acids: CASSPRDRVYGYTF.

The chain links TRBV7-6 to TRBJ1-2; the match to TRBD1 covers 11 bases. This CDR3 has 14 residues. CDR1 SGHVS and CDR2 FNYEAQ come from the germline V gene. The trim removed 4 bases at V and 4 bases at J, leaving 2 bases unmatched. The CDR3 here is CASSSGTGGYGYTF. The CDR3 coding sequence is TGTGCCAGCAGCTCGGGGACAGGGGGCTATGGCTACACCTTC.

The gene calls are TRBV4-1 and TRBJ2-3; D call uncertain. The length of the CDR3 is 15 residues. Trimming took 0 bases from V and 0 from J, leaving 7 bases between them. CDR1 MGHRA and CDR2 YSYEKL come from the germline V gene. CDR3 sequence reads: CASSQESISTDTQYF. The CDR3 region has the DNA TGCGCCAGCAGCCAAGAGTCAATAAGCACAGATACGCAGTATTTT.

The count of this clone is one. This chain links TRBV7-6 with TRBJ1-4; tentative D call: TRBD1 (5 bases). The germline V and J ends were trimmed by 1 base and 8 bases, with 11 bases remaining between them. The germline V gene encodes CDR1 SGHVS and CDR2 FNYEAQ. This CDR3 region has 14 residues. The CDR3 region is CASSLEMEGEKLFF. In nucleotides, the CDR3 is TGTGCCAGCAGCTTAGAAATGGAGGGGGAAAAACTGTTTTTT.

J is TRBJ1-4 and V is TRBV15, with D possibly being TRBD1 (6 bases). The germline V and J ends were trimmed by 3 bases and 8 bases, with 25 bases remaining between them. The CDR3 runs 18 residues. Germline CDR1 LNHNV, CDR2 YYDKDF (reference sequence). The CDR3 DNA sequence: TGTGCCACCAGCAGCGAGAAGACTTCAGGGGCGGGAGGGGAAAAACTGTTTTTT. Protein sequence: CATSSEKTSGAGGEKLFF.

The chain recombines TRBV18 with TRBJ2-1; TRBD2 aligns across 7 bases. The germline gives CDR1 KGHSH, CDR2 LQKENI. With V trimmed by 3 bases and J by 0 bases, 14 bases remained unmatched. This CDR3 is 19 amino acids long. CDR3 sequence: CASSPRNHGGSSSYNEQFF. The CDR3 DNA follows: TGTGCCAGCTCACCCCGAAACCACGGGGGGTCCAGCTCCTACAATGAGCAGTTCTTC. Full variable domain (outside the CDR3, taken from reference TRBV18 and TRBJ2-1): NAGVMQNPRHLVRRRGQEARLRCSPMKGHSHVYWYRQLPEEGLKFMVYLQKENIIDESGMPKERFSAEFPKEGPSILRIQQVVRGDSAAYFCASSPRNHGGSSSYNEQFFGPGTRLTVL.

The chain carries TRBV11-2 and TRBJ2-4; D gene unclear. The CDR3 has 14 amino acids. The V gene lost 2 bases and the J gene lost 6 bases, with 11 bases spanning the gap. Looked up from germline, CDR1 is SGHAT and CDR2 is FQNNGV. The CDR3 protein is CASSLSLEGNIQYF. CDR3 in DNA: TGTGCCAGCAGCTTATCCCTCGAAGGAAACATTCAGTACTTC.

The J gene is TRBJ1-5, the V gene TRBV5-1, with 9 bases aligning to TRBD1. The CDR3 runs to 15 residues. CDR1 is SGHRS and CDR2 is YFSETQ in the germline V gene. V shed 0 bases and J 5 bases; nucleotides not matched to a gene: 3. CDR3 coding DNA: TGCGCCAGCAGCTTGGATGGGGACAGGGATCAGCCCCAGCATTTT. This encodes CASSLDGDRDQPQHF.

The chain combines TRBV27 with TRBJ2-1; 9 nucleotides align to TRBD2. CDR3 length: 15 amino acids. CDR1 and CDR2 (germline): MNHEY, SMNVEV (reference sequence). J lost 4 bases, V lost 2 bases, and 3 bases had no gene match. This CDR3 reads CASSLVAGGYNEQFF. Written as DNA, the CDR3 is TGTGCCAGCAGTTTAGTGGCGGGAGGGTACAATGAGCAGTTCTTC.

The V gene is TRBV5-1, the J gene TRBJ2-5; D remains ambiguous. This CDR3 is 13 amino acids long. Germline V gene data show CDR1 as SGHRS and CDR2 as YFSETQ. V was shortened by 4 bases and J by 5 bases, with 12 bases between the two germline ends. The CDR3 reads CASSRTLSETQYF. Here the CDR3 DNA reads TGCGCCAGCAGCCGGACCCTTTCGGAGACCCAGTACTTC.

The count of this clone is one. The chain uses TRBV4-1 and TRBJ1-1; no clear D. The CDR3 is made up of 13 amino acids. Trimming removed 3 bases from V and 6 bases from J, with 11 bases in between. In germline, CDR1 is MGHRA, CDR2 YSYEKL. The chain's CDR3 is CASSQSRRAEAFF. In DNA, the CDR3 is TGCGCCAGCAGCCAGTCCAGGCGCGCTGAAGCTTTCTTT.

This chain uses TRBV6-5 with TRBJ2-3, with a possible D match to TRBD2 (6 bases). V was trimmed by 7 bases and J by 9 bases, leaving 14 bases between them. Germline V gene lookup returns CDR1 MNHEY and CDR2 SVGAGI. The CDR3 extends over 12 amino acids. CDR3 sequence (DNA): TGTGCCAGCACTAAAGAGGAGGGAACGCAGTATTTT. Amino acids: CASTKEEGTQYF.

The chain is built from TRBV6-1 and TRBJ2-1, with 10 bases that match TRBD2. The V segment lost 8 bases and the J segment 7 bases; nucleotides outside the gene matches: 8. The germline gives CDR1 MNHNS, CDR2 SASEGT. The CDR3 contains 14 residues. CDR3 in amino acids: CASRPSGSWNEQFF. CDR3 nucleotide sequence: TGTGCCAGCCGCCCTAGCGGGAGTTGGAATGAGCAGTTCTTC.

This clone occurred once. This chain joins TRBV21-1 and TRBJ2-7; the D segment call TRBD2 is taken from the table without a DNA check. TRBV21-1 is a listed pseudogene. CDR3 length: 13 residues. Here the CDR3 reads CASSPSRSYEQYF. The CDR3 nucleotides are TGTGCCAGCAGCCCGAGCCGGTCCTACGAGCAGTACTTC.

The chain combines TRBV28 with TRBJ2-1; TRBD2 might be the D (6 bases). The CDR3 has 14 residues. Germline lookup yields CDR1 MDHEN and CDR2 SYDVKM. V lost 7 bases to trimming and J lost 0 bases, with 10 bases between them. The CDR3 DNA sequence: TGTGCCAGCATTGGAGGGAGCTCCTACAATGAGCAGTTCTTC. It encodes CASIGGSSYNEQFF.

This clone was seen just once. The rearrangement joins TRBV28 to TRBJ1-1; D perhaps matches TRBD1 (6 bases). This CDR3 region has 17 residues. Germline V lookup: CDR1 MDHEN, CDR2 SYDVKM. V lost 6 bases and J 2 bases, leaving 22 bases between the germline ends. CDR3 DNA sequence: TGTGCCAGCAGGATCTTGGGGACATCCTACCTCAACACTGAAGCTTTCTTT. Its translation: CASRILGTSYLNTEAFF.